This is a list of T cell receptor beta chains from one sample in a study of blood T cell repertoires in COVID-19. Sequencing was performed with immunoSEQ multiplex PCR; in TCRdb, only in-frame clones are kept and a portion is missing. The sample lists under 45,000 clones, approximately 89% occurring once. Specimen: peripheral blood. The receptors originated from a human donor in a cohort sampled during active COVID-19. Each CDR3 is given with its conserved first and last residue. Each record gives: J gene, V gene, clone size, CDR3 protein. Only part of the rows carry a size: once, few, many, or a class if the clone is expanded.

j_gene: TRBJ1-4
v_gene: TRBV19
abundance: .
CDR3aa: CASSMTAINEKLFF

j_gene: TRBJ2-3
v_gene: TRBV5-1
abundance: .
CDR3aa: CASSLDGSTDTQYF

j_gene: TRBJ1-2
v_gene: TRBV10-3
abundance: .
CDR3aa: CAISEGQSYGYTF

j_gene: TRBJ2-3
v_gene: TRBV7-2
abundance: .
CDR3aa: CASSSRRSGSADTQYF

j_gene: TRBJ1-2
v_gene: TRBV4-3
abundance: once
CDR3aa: CASSQTGAQNYGYTF

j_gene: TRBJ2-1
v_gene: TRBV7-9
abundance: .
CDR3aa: CASSSRRAGGFYEQFF

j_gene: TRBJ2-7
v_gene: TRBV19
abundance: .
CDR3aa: CASSIGLGVSHSYEQYF

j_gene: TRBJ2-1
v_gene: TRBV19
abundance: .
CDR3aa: CASSIPGLAGVNEQFF

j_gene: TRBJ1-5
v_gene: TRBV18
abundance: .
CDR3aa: CASSRERDKTNQPQHF

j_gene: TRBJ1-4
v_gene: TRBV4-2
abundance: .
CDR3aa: CASSQVQWEKLFF

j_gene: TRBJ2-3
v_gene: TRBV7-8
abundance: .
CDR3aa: CASSSSGGRTDTQYF

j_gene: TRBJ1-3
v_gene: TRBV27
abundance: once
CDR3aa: CASSLSRPGQGNTIYF

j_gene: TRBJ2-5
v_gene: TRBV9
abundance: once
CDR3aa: CASSVSQGARETQYF

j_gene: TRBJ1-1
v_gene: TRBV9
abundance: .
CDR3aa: CASSAARENTEAFF

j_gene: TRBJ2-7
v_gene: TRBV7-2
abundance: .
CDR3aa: CASSATGGVQYEQYF

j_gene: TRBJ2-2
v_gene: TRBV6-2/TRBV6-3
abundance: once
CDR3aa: CASSYRRDTGELFF

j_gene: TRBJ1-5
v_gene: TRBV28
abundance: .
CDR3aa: CASSAYRGGQPQHF

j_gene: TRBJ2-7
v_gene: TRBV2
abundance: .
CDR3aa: CASSQNLYEQYF

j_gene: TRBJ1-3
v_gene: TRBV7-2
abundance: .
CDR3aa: CASSFGGDGNTIYF

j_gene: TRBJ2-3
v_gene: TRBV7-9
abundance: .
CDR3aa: CASSLATSGTDTQYF

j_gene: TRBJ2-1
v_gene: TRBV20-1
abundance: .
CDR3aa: CSASASGFYNEQFF

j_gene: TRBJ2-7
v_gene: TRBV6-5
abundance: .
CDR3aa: CASSYRPSGAYEQYF

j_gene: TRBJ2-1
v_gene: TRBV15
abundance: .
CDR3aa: CATRTGDGRAFTNEQFF

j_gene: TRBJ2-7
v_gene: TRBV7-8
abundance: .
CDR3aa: CASSYTRDYEQYF

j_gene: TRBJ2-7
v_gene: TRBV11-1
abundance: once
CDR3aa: CASSFTSGSYEQYF

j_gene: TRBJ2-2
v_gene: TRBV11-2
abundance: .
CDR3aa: CASSLDRTSIGELFF

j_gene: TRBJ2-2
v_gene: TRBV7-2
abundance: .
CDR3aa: CASSLGTSLAGELFF

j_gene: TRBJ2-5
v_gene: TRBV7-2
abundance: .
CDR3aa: CASSGRGFQETQYF

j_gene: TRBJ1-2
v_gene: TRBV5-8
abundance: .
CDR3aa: CASSLWNRGGYGYTF

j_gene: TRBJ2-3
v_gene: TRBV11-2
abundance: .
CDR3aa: CASSLASGVGADTQYF

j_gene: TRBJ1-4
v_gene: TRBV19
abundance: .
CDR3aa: CASTYGGPNEKLFF

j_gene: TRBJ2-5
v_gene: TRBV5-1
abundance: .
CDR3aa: CASSPGGGIQETQYF

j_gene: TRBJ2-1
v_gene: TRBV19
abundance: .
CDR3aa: CASSYRGSYNEQFF

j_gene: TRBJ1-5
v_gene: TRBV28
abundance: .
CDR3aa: CASSFRGYSNQPQHF

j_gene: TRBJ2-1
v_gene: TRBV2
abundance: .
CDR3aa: CASRKEGLAGNNEQFF

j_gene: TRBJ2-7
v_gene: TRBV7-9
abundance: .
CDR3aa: CASSLGPRREQYF

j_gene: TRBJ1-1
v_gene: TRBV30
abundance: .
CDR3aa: CAWTPGGIAEAFF

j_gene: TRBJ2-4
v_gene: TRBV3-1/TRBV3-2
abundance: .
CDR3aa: CASSKNSGARNIQYF

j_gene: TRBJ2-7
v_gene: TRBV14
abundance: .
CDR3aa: CASSQGQGPDYEQYF

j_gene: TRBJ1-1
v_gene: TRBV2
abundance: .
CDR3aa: CAMGAVRSEAFF

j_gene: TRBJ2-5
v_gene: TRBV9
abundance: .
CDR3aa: CASSGVRETQYF

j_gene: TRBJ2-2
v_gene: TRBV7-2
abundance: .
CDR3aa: CASSLLGGGNTGELFF

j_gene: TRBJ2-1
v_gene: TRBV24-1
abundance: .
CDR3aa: CATSDQSASGRRRNEQFF

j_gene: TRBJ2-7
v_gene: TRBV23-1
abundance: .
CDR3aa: CASDREEVRDQGSYEQYF

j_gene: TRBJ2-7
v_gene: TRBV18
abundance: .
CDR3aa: CASSPQGHRPYEQYF

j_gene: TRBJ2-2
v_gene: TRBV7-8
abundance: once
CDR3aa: CASSLGRTGFSDTGELFF

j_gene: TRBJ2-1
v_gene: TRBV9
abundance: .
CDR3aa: CASRRDNEQFF